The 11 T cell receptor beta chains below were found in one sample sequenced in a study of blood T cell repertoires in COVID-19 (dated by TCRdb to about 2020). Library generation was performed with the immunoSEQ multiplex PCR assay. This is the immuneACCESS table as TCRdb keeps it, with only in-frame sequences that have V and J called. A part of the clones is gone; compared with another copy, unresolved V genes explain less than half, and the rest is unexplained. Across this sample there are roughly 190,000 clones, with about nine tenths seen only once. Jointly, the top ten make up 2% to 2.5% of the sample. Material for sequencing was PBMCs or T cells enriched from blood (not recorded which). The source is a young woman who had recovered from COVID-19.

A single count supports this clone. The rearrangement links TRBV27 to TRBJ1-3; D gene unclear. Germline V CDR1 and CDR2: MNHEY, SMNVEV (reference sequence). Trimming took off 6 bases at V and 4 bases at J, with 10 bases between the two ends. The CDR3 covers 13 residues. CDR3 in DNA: TGTGCCAGCAGCCAATACCGGGGAAACACCATATATTTT. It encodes CASSQYRGNTIYF.

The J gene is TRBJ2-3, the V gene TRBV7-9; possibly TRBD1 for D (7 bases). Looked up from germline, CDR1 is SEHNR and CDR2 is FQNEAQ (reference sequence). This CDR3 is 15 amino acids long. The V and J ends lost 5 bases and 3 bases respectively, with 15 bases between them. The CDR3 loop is CASSGGTVRTDTQYF. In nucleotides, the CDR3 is TGTGCCAGCAGCGGAGGGACAGTCCGGACAGATACGCAGTATTTT.

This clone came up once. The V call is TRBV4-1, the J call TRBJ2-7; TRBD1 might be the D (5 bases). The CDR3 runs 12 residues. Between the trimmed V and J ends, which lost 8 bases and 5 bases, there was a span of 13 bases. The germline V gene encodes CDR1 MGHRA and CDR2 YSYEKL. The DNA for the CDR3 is TGCGCCAGCCGAGAAGGGGCTAACGAGCAGTACTTC. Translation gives CASREGANEQYF.

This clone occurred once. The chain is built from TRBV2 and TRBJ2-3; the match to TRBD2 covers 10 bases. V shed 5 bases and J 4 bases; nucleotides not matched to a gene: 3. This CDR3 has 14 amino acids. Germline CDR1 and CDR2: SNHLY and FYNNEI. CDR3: CASSFSGGADTQYF. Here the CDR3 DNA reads TGTGCCAGCAGTTTCAGCGGGGGGGCAGATACGCAGTATTTT.

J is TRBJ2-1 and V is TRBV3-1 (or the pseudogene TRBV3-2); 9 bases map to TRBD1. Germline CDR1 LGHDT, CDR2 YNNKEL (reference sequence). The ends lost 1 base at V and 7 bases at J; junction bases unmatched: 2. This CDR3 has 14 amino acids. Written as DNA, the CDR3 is TGTGCCAGCAGCCAAGGACAGGGGGGGAATGAGCAGTTCTTC. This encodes CASSQGQGGNEQFF.

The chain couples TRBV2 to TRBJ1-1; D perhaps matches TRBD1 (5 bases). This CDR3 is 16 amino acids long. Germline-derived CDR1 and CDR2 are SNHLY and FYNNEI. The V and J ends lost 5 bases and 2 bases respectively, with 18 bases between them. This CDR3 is CASSSQGREINTEAFF. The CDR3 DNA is TGTGCCAGCAGTTCTCAGGGTCGGGAGATCAACACTGAAGCTTTCTTT.

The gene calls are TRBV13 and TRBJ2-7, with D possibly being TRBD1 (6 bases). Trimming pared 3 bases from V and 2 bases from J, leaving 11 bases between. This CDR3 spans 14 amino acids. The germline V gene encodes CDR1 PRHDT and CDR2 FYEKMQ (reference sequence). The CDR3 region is CASSLGTLPYEQYF. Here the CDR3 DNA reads TGTGCCAGCAGCTTGGGGACACTTCCCTACGAGCAGTACTTC.

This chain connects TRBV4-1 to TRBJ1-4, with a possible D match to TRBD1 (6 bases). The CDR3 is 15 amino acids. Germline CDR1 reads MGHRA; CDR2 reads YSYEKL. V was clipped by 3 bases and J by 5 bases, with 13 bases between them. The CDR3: CASSHGSGENEKLFF. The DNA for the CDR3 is TGCGCCAGCAGCCACGGATCAGGGGAAAATGAAAAACTGTTTTTT.

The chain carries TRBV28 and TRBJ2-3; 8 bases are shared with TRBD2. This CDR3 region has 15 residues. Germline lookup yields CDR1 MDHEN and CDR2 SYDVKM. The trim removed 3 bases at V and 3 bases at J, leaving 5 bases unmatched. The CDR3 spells CASSFREGLTDTQYF. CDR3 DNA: TGTGCCAGCAGTTTCCGGGAGGGCCTTACAGATACGCAGTATTTT.

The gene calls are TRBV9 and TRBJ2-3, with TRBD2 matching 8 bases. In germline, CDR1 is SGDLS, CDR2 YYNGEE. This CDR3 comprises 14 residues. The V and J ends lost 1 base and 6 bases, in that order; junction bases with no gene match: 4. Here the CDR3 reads CASSVSGSGDTQYF. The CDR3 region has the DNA TGTGCCAGCAGCGTAAGCGGGAGCGGGGATACGCAGTATTTT.

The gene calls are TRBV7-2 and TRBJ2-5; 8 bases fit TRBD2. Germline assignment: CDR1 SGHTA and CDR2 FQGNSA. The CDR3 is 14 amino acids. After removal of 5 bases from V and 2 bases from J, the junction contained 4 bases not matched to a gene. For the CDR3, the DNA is TGTGCCAGCAGCGGCCAGCGGGGGCAAGAGACCCAGTACTTC. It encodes CASSGQRGQETQYF.